The sequence of this T cell receptor beta chain was determined in a study of T-cell memory formation after mild COVID-19. General study points: Clones that contracted from day 15 to 85 had balanced CD4/CD8; later expanders were CD4+ biased. The pre-infection memory compartment contained some responding clones, suggesting cross-reactive memory joined.

This clonotype has at least ten counts. Its antigen is as yet unknown. TCRdb passed the 5' RACE reads through MiXCR, listing each CDR3 protein once. The sample consists of 25,000 or so distinct CDR3 sequences, approximately 7% of them appearing once. This CDR3 region has 12 residues. Trimming removed 5 bases at V and 4 bases at J, with 12 bases between. Germline V CDR1 and CDR2: DFQATT, SNEGSKA (reference sequence). V and J are TRBV20-1 and TRBJ2-7, with D unresolved. The source material was PBMCs or a T cell subset sorted from them (not recorded which). The sequence was collected from an adult woman who had mild COVID-19 (a few samples of this study predate the infection). Cell type and time point are not known. The CDR3 coding sequence is TGCAGTGCTCCCTGGGTTGGGTACGAGCAGTACTTC. Residues: CSAPWVGYEQYF.